This TCR beta chain is from a study of T cells in localized non-small cell lung cancer. This clone was counted between two and nine times. The antigen remains unidentified. Sequencing used immunoSEQ multiplex PCR; TCRdb keeps in-frame clones, though not all of them. There are thousands of clones in the sample; roughly a quarter occur only once, and about a sixth lies in the top ten. Study-level results: Multi-region tumor sequencing was not done, so intratumor heterogeneity could not be excluded. Appearing in adjacent lung were a median approximately 60 of the top 100 tumor clones. Higher blood T cell density tracked longer overall survival.

This sequence originates from a woman between 40 and 69 years old with stage I lung adenocarcinoma. The sample consisted of normal lung tissue next to the tumor, taken before any cancer treatment.

In DNA form, the CDR3 reads TGTGCCAGCAGCTTCGGACCCCCGGGAGATACGCAGTATTTT. This gives the protein CASSFGPPGDTQYF. This chain joins TRBV11-3 and TRBJ2-3; no reliable D call. Germline V CDR1 and CDR2: SGHNT, YENEEA. The V and J ends lost 3 bases and 5 bases respectively, with 12 bases between them. The CDR3 is 14 residues long.